This passage covers 19 T cell receptor beta chains from one sample sequenced in a study of blood T cells in healthy people across ages. A second PCR, run for about 7 to 11 cycles, used a sample-barcoded 5' primer plus a J-beta primer mix. One entry per CDR3 protein, called by TCRdb with MiXCR from the 5' RACE reads. The table lists roughly 700,000 distinct CDR3 sequences, approximately 30% of them singletons. The source material was blood. These receptors originate from a woman older than 75 in good health.

The chain is built from TRBV4-3 and TRBJ2-5; D remains ambiguous. The CDR3 spans 16 residues. The V end lost 0 bases, the J end lost 0 bases, and 11 bases lay between the germline ends. The germline V gene has CDR1 LGHNA and CDR2 YSLEER. The CDR3 loop is CASSQDYRLYQETQYF. CDR3 sequence (DNA): TGCGCCAGCAGCCAAGATTACAGACTGTACCAAGAGACCCAGTACTTC.

This clonotype appeared many times. J is TRBJ2-4 and V is TRBV4-2; D ambiguous. CDR1 is LGHNA, CDR2 YNFKEQ, per germline. The CDR3 loop spans 15 amino acids. V lost 0 bases and J lost 5, with 11 bases in between. The CDR3 sequence: CASSQDDLDENIQYF. CDR3 nucleotide sequence: TGTGCCAGCAGCCAAGATGACCTCGACGAAAACATTCAGTACTTC.

In its sample, this clonotype was seen many times. The V gene is TRBV14, the J gene TRBJ2-3; D assignment may be TRBD1 or TRBD2 (6 bases each). Per the germline V gene, CDR1 is SGHDN and CDR2 is FVKESK. Trimming removed 3 bases at V and 3 bases at J, with 19 bases between. This CDR3 comprises 17 residues. In nucleotides, the CDR3 is TGTGCCAGCAGCCAGTATGAGGGGGGACGGAGGACAGATACGCAGTATTTT. Its translation is CASSQYEGGRRTDTQYF.

The rearrangement joins TRBV13 to TRBJ2-4, with D perhaps TRBD1 or TRBD2 (5 bases each). Germline-derived CDR1 and CDR2 are PRHDT and FYEKMQ (reference sequence). The CDR3 has 13 residues. V lost 11 bases, J lost 0 bases, and 11 bases lay in between. The CDR3 loop is CAGTGTAKNIQYF. CDR3 in DNA: TGTGCCGGCACCGGGACAGCCAAAAACATTCAGTACTTC.

This clonotype has ten or more counts. This chain links TRBV20-1 with TRBJ2-7; 10 bases are a match to TRBD2. CDR3 size: 13 residues. CDR1 DFQATT and CDR2 SNEGSKA come from the germline V gene (reference sequence). V lost 4 bases and J lost 3; bases outside the gene matches: 3. CDR3 bases: TGCAGTGCTAAGCGGGGGGGCTTCTACGAGCAGTACTTC. Translating it yields CSAKRGGFYEQYF.

The V and J genes are TRBV7-2 and TRBJ2-7; tentatively, D is TRBD1 (6 bases). Trimming pared 6 bases from V and 6 bases from J, leaving 18 bases between. Germline CDR1 is SGHTA and CDR2 is FQGNSA. The CDR3 is 14 amino acids. CDR3: CASRYQTGTCEQYF. CDR3 in DNA: TGTGCCAGCAGGTATCAGACAGGAACCTGCGAGCAGTACTTC.

In the case of this clonotype: This could be a read error, since a much larger clone is one nucleotide away. The genes are TRBV5-1 and TRBJ2-7, with 10 positions matching TRBD1. J was trimmed by 5 bases and V by 4 bases; bases with no gene match: 6. Germline values: CDR1 SGHRS, CDR2 YFSETQ. The CDR3 is made up of 14 amino acids. In DNA form, the CDR3 reads TGCGCCAGCAGCCGTCCCGGACAGGGGGACGAGCAGTACTTC. Encoded protein: CASSRPGQGDEQYF.

Comments on this clonotype: Possible read error: a much larger clone is one base away. The chain employs TRBV28 and TRBJ2-3, with 8 bases aligning to TRBD1. There are 16 residues in the CDR3. With V trimmed by 7 bases and J by 8 bases, 17 bases remained unmatched. The germline gives CDR1 MDHEN, CDR2 SYDVKM. The CDR3 reads CASTQPGPGGAGTQYF. CDR3 nucleotide sequence: TGTGCCAGCACCCAACCAGGCCCAGGGGGCGCAGGTACGCAGTATTTT.

In the case of this clonotype: This sequence may be a read error, since a much larger clone differs from it by one base. This chain connects TRBV29-1 to TRBJ2-7; no definite D call. The germline V gene has CDR1 SQVTM and CDR2 ANQGSEA. V shed 5 bases and J shed 3 bases, with 11 bases lying between them. The CDR3 extends over 12 amino acids. For the CDR3, the DNA is TGCAGCGTTCAGGCGGTGAACTACGAGCAGTACTTC. Translated: CSVQAVNYEQYF.

This clonotype came up a few times. A much larger clonotype is one base distant, so this may be a read error. V is TRBV5-1 and J is TRBJ2-1; D not resolved. The J call may be wrong; the DNA end is better matched by TRBJ2-7. Germline V gene data show CDR1 as SGHRS and CDR2 as YFSETQ. The CDR3 runs 17 residues. The CDR3 DNA follows: TGCGCCAGCAGCTTGGATTGGCAGTTGAGCTCCTACAATGAGCAGTACTTC. Residues: CASSLDWQLSSYNEQYF.

This clonotype was detected many times. The CDR3 nucleotides read TGCGCCAGCAGCTTAGCGGGGGGAACTTTCGGGGAGCAGTACTTC. It encodes CASSLAGGTFGEQYF. The chain has TRBV5-1 and TRBJ2-7; 9 bases match TRBD2. Germline V CDR1 and CDR2: SGHRS, YFSETQ. This CDR3 comprises 15 residues. V shed 2 bases, J shed 7 bases, and the junction held 10 bases outside the gene matches.

This rearrangement joins TRBV28 to TRBJ2-1, with 7 bases matching TRBD1. The CDR3 is made up of 15 amino acids. Germline assignment: CDR1 MDHEN and CDR2 SYDVKM. V lost 8 bases to trimming and J lost 13 bases; unmatched junction nucleotides: 20. The CDR3 is CASRGVLSQGETQFF. In DNA form, the CDR3 reads TGTGCCAGCCGGGGCGTCCTCAGCCAGGGGGAGACCCAGTTCTTC.

This clonotype was observed at least ten times. V usage is TRBV10-2 and J usage is TRBJ2-5; 11 positions agree with TRBD2. V lost 6 bases and J lost 7; bases outside the gene matches: 10. This CDR3 has 15 amino acids. Per the germline V gene, CDR1 is WSHSY and CDR2 is SAAADI. The DNA of the CDR3 is TGCGCCAGCAGGGTAGCGGGGGGGGCTACCGGGACCCAGTACTTC. Its protein product is CASRVAGGATGTQYF.

This clonotype was counted at least ten times. V is TRBV20-1 and J is TRBJ2-1; 9 nucleotides line up with TRBD1. CDR3 length equals 12 residues. Germline trimming cut 5 bases from V and 8 bases from J; bases unmatched to any gene: 4. Germline CDR1 reads DFQATT; CDR2 reads SNEGSKA (reference sequence). Here the CDR3 reads CSAEDRGYEQFF. CDR3 sequence (DNA): TGCAGTGCTGAGGACAGGGGCTATGAGCAGTTCTTC.

This clonotype was counted many times. V usage is TRBV7-2 and J usage is TRBJ2-7, with 13 bases identical to TRBD2. The CDR3 covers 17 residues. The germline V gene encodes CDR1 SGHTA and CDR2 FQGNSA. V shed 3 bases and J 0 bases; nucleotides not matched to a gene: 5. The CDR3 nucleotides are TGTGCCAGCAGCTTGGGACTAGCGGGGAGACCCTCCTACGAGCAGTACTTC. Protein product: CASSLGLAGRPSYEQYF.

Remarks on this clonotype: One junction end disagrees with the germline gene, perhaps due to a read error. The V call is TRBV20-1, the J call TRBJ2-1, with D perhaps matching TRBD1 or TRBD2 (5 bases each). From germline, CDR1 is DFQATT and CDR2 SNEGSKA (reference sequence). The CDR3 runs 13 residues. CDR3 in amino acids: CSAIRASRETQFF. DNA for the CDR3: TGTAGTGCTATAAGGGCTAGCAGGGAGACCCAGTTCTTC.

This clonotype was recorded at least ten times. The rearrangement links TRBV11-2 to TRBJ2-3; D gene uncertain. The CDR3 is 16 residues long. V was clipped by 1 base and J by 0 bases, with 11 bases between them. Looked up from germline, CDR1 is SGHAT and CDR2 is FQNNGV. The CDR3 region is CASSLVGGSSTDTQYF. In nucleotides, the CDR3 is TGTGCCAGCAGCTTAGTTGGTGGGTCTAGCACAGATACGCAGTATTTT.

Turning to this clonotype: A much bigger clone sits one base away, suggesting this may be a read error. The CDR3 spells CACSFTGLNQETQYF. CDR3 nucleotide sequence: TGTGCCTGCAGCTTCACAGGGTTGAACCAAGAGACCCAGTACTTC. This chain joins TRBV11-2 and TRBJ2-5; maybe TRBD1 (6 bases). The CDR3 runs 15 residues. Germline values: CDR1 SGHAT, CDR2 FQNNGV.

For this clonotype: This may come from a read error, since a much larger clone is one base off. The chain carries TRBV9 and TRBJ2-3; TRBD1 might be the D (6 bases). The CDR3 is made up of 16 amino acids. From germline, CDR1 is SGDLS and CDR2 YYNGEE. The CDR3 bases are TGTGCCGGCAGCGTCCCCGCCAGGGGAGGCACAGATACGCAGTATTTT. Translated, it gives CAGSVPARGGTDTQYF.